The 6 T cell receptor beta chains reported below all come from one sample, sequenced in a study of a mutant IDH1 vaccine in newly diagnosed glioma. Sequenced by immunoSEQ multiplex PCR; TCRdb stores in-frame clones only, minus some. The sample shows some 66,000 clones, under 90% of them seen only once. These receptors have no known antigen. Time point meaning: week 35, safety follow-up. In the vaccine, a single dose held 300 ug of the mutant IDH1 20-mer peptide, along with topical imiquimod. Source: PBMCs, taken from a glioma patient whose treatment included an IDH1 peptide vaccine. The receptors were sampled from a young man with glioma.

The rearrangement uses TRBV28 and TRBJ1-1, with 7 bases identical to TRBD1. V dropped 9 bases and J dropped 5; count of bases not matched to a gene: 21. Germline V gene data show CDR1 as MDHEN and CDR2 as SYDVKM. The CDR3 contains 17 residues. In DNA, the CDR3 is TGTGCCAGTCGCGGCAGGGGGAACTTGAAGAGGAGGACTGAAGCTTTCTTT. It yields the protein CASRGRGNLKRRTEAFF. Full variable domain (outside the CDR3, taken from reference TRBV28 and TRBJ1-1): DVKVTQSSRYLVKRTGEKVFLECVQDMDHENMFWYRQDPGLGLRLIYFSYDVKMKEKGDIPEGYSVSREKKERFSLILESASTNQTSMYLCASRGRGNLKRRTEAFFGQGTRLTVV.

The CDR3 coding sequence is TGTGCCAGCTCCAGGGGTGGTGGAAACACCATATATTTT. Translation gives CASSRGGGNTIYF. This chain connects TRBV27 to TRBJ1-3; D might be TRBD1 (6 bases). V lost 8 bases and J lost 3, with 11 bases in between. The V gene's germline CDR1 is MNHEY and CDR2 SMNVEV (reference sequence). The CDR3 length is 13 residues.

V usage is TRBV18 and J usage is TRBJ2-7; no clear D gene. The CDR3 extends over 14 amino acids. The V end lost 3 bases, the J end lost 2 bases, and 11 bases lay between the germline ends. Germline CDR1 is KGHSH and CDR2 is LQKENI. The CDR3 coding sequence is TGTGCCAGCTCACCGACAAATGCCCCCTACGAGCAGTACTTC. Translation: CASSPTNAPYEQYF. Full variable domain (rest looked up from reference TRBV18 and TRBJ2-7): NAGVMQNPRHLVRRRGQEARLRCSPMKGHSHVYWYRQLPEEGLKFMVYLQKENIIDESGMPKERFSAEFPKEGPSILRIQQVVRGDSAAYFCASSPTNAPYEQYFGPGTRLTVT.

This chain joins TRBV6-6 and TRBJ2-1; 7 bases are a match to TRBD2. Trimming at V came to 4 bases and at J to 4 bases, leaving 7 bases not matched to a gene. CDR1 is MNHNY and CDR2 is SVGAGI in the germline V gene (reference sequence). The CDR3 is 15 residues long. DNA of the CDR3: TGTGCCAGCAGTTCTGCGGGGGTGATGTACAATGAGCAGTTCTTC. Its translation: CASSSAGVMYNEQFF.

This clone was seen a few times. The V call is TRBV13, the J call TRBJ2-3; TRBD1 aligns across 8 bases. Germline CDR1 and CDR2: PRHDT and FYEKMQ (reference sequence). The V gene end was trimmed by 5 bases and the J gene end by 0 bases; junction bases not matched to a gene: 7. The CDR3 length is 16 residues. In DNA, the CDR3 is TGTGCCAGCAGCCTTGGGGACAGGACTAGCACAGATACGCAGTATTTT. Translation gives CASSLGDRTSTDTQYF. Full variable domain (missing parts from reference TRBV13 and TRBJ2-3): AAGVIQSPRHLIKEKRETATLKCYPIPRHDTVYWYQQGPGQDPQFLISFYEKMQSDKGSIPDRFSAQQFSDYHSELNMSSLELGDSALYFCASSLGDRTSTDTQYFGPGTRLTVL.

This chain connects TRBV5-1 to TRBJ2-7, with a tentative D call TRBD1 (6 bases). This CDR3 contains 12 residues. Germline values: CDR1 SGHRS, CDR2 YFSETQ. V was trimmed by 7 bases and J by 5 bases, leaving 13 bases between them. This chain's CDR3 is CASEGVGNEQYF. DNA of the CDR3: TGCGCCAGCGAGGGGGTCGGGAACGAGCAGTACTTC.